This TCR beta chain was profiled in a study of T cell responses to AZD1222 COVID-19 vaccine. Points from the study as a whole: Donors were mostly white British, more females; clonal diversity possibly underestimated.

Comment on this clone: Its antigen remains unknown.

Sequencing used immunoSEQ multiplex PCR; TCRdb keeps in-frame clones, though not all of them. The sample yields about 270,000 clones, around 92% seen once. Germline values: CDR1 SGHNT, CDR2 YYREEE (reference sequence). This CDR3 has 14 amino acids. Trimming removed 0 bases at V and 0 bases at J, with 4 bases between. The starting material was peripheral blood, obtained 28 days after the second AZD1222 dose. This sequence was found in an adult who received the AZD1222 COVID-19 vaccine. The rearrangement uses TRBV5-4 and TRBJ1-3; no clear D. Written as DNA, the CDR3 is TGTGCCAGCAGCTTGGCAGCCTCTGGAAACACCATATATTTT. This translates into CASSLAASGNTIYF.